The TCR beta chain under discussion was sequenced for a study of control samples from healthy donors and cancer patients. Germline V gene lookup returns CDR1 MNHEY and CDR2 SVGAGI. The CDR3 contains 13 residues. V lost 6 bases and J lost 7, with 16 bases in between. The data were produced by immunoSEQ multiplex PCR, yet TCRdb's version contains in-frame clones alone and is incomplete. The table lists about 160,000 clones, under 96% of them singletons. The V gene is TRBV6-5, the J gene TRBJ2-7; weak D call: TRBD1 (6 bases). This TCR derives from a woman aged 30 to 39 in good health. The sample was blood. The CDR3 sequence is CASSTRGSHEQYF. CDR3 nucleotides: TGTGCCAGCAGCACCAGGGGATCTCATGAGCAGTACTTC.